These 17 T cell receptor beta chains were all obtained from the same sample, sequenced in a study of T cells in Graves' hyperthyroidism and ophthalmopathy (dated by TCRdb to about 2019). Receptors were amplified or captured by multiplex PCR. TCRdb names Illumina HiSeq 2000 as the instrument used. Amplification of TCR beta CDR3 regions was carried out from RNA transcripts. The first round of RT-PCR for the TCR CDR3 was performed with the HTBI primer set and the Qiagen OneStep RT-PCR kit. TCRdb reprocessed the public reads (quality trimming at Q25 with fastp, clone calling with MiXCR) and kept in-frame beta chains. Each record represents a unique CDR3 protein, reported with the most common genes and DNA among its rows. A total of about 360,000 distinct CDR3 sequences appear in this sample, 13% of them only once. The leading ten clones occupy under 25% of the sample. The sequenced sample was blood. These receptors were collected from a man under 40 with Graves' hyperthyroidism that later progressed to Graves' ophthalmopathy.

The chain employs TRBV18 and TRBJ2-3; 14 bases align to TRBD2. Looked up from germline, CDR1 is KGHSH and CDR2 is LQKENI. The CDR3 length is 17 residues. Trimming at V came to 3 bases and at J to 4 bases, leaving 6 bases not matched to a gene. CDR3 nucleotides: TGTGCCAGCTCACCGAAAAGGACTAGCGGGGGGCCAGATACGCAGTATTTT. It yields the protein CASSPKRTSGGPDTQYF.

This clonotype was observed many times. The rearrangement uses TRBV4-1 and TRBJ1-1; 7 positions match TRBD1. The CDR3 spans 14 residues. The germline CDR1 and CDR2 sequences are MGHRA and YSYEKL. With V trimmed by 2 bases and J by 4 bases, 4 bases remained unmatched. The CDR3: CASSQPTGTTEAFF. The CDR3 bases are TGCGCCAGCAGCCAACCGACAGGGACCACTGAAGCTTTCTTT.

This clonotype was seen only a few times. The chain carries TRBV10-2 and TRBJ1-2; 8 nucleotides match TRBD1. Germline CDR1 and CDR2: WSHSY and SAAADI. This CDR3 spans 16 amino acids. The V segment lost 0 bases and the J segment 4 bases; nucleotides outside the gene matches: 7. CDR3 region: CASSESSGTGVYGYTF. As DNA, the CDR3 is TGCGCCAGCAGTGAGTCTTCCGGGACAGGCGTCTATGGCTACACCTTC.

This clonotype was seen a handful of times. The chain combines TRBV25-1 with TRBJ2-3, with a tentative D call TRBD1 (6 bases). Trimming took off 1 base at V and 1 base at J, with 12 bases between the two ends. Germline-derived CDR1 and CDR2 are MGHDK and SYGVNS. The length of the CDR3 is 16 residues. This CDR3 is CASSEFHRVGTDTQYF. CDR3 DNA sequence: TGTGCCAGCAGTGAATTCCACAGGGTGGGCACAGATACGCAGTATTTT.

This chain links TRBV10-3 with TRBJ2-3; D gene ambiguous. Trimming removed 4 bases from V and 3 bases from J, with 8 bases in between. The CDR3 is 13 amino acids. Germline values: CDR1 ENHRY, CDR2 SYGVKD. The CDR3 spells CAISGEVTDTQYF. The CDR3 nucleotides are TGTGCCATCAGTGGCGAAGTTACAGATACGCAGTATTTT.

The V and J genes are TRBV10-2 and TRBJ2-6; D might be TRBD1 (5 bases). Trimming removed 5 bases from V and 2 bases from J, with 7 bases in between. Germline V gives CDR1 WSHSY, CDR2 SAAADI. The CDR3 totals 14 residues. The DNA for the CDR3 is TGCGCCAGCAGTCAGGGAACTGGGGCCAACGTCCTGACTTTC. Its translation is CASSQGTGANVLTF.

This clonotype occurred many times. The gene calls are TRBV6-1 and TRBJ1-5, with D hard to call. This CDR3 region has 13 residues. With 8 bases removed from V and 0 bases from J, the gap between germline ends came to 8 bases. Looked up from germline, CDR1 is MNHNS and CDR2 is SASEGT. The CDR3 DNA follows: TGTGCCAGCGCAACCCATAGCAATCAGCCCCAGCATTTT. It encodes CASATHSNQPQHF.

This chain links TRBV20-1 with TRBJ2-1, with D hard to call. CDR3 length equals 12 residues. V lost 4 bases to trimming and J lost 4 bases, with 8 bases between them. CDR1 is DFQATT and CDR2 is SNEGSKA in the germline V gene (reference sequence). The CDR3 loop is CSAIGQYNEQFF. The CDR3 DNA follows: TGCAGTGCTATAGGGCAGTACAATGAGCAGTTCTTC.

This clonotype was counted between two and nine times. The V gene is TRBV28, the J gene TRBJ1-5; D unresolved. Trimming pared 3 bases from V and 3 bases from J, leaving 12 bases between. The CDR3 length is 15 residues. Per germline, CDR1 MDHEN and CDR2 SYDVKM. CDR3 sequence reads: CASSLSRFVNQPQHF. The CDR3 nucleotides are TGTGCCAGCAGTTTGTCAAGGTTCGTCAATCAGCCCCAGCATTTT.

This clonotype was counted at least ten times. The chain uses TRBV28 and TRBJ1-2; D is perhaps TRBD1 (6 bases). With 9 bases removed from V and 8 bases from J, the gap between germline ends came to 19 bases. This CDR3 contains 13 residues. From germline, CDR1 is MDHEN and CDR2 SYDVKM. The CDR3 DNA reads as TGTGCCAGTGGGAATGGGGGGCGGCGCGGCTACACCTTC. Encoded protein: CASGNGGRRGYTF.

There are many counts of this clonotype. This chain connects TRBV28 to TRBJ2-3; 12 nucleotides agree with TRBD2. With 0 bases clipped from V and 3 bases from J, the junction kept 4 bases outside the gene matches. The CDR3 runs 17 residues. The V gene's germline CDR1 is MDHEN and CDR2 SYDVKM. In DNA form, the CDR3 reads TGTGCCAGCAGTTTATGGGCTAGCGGGGGGGCTACAGATACGCAGTATTTT. Its protein product is CASSLWASGGATDTQYF.

This clonotype was counted between two and nine times. The CDR3 DNA sequence: TGTGCCAGCAGCGCAGACAGACATGGCTACACCTTC. Residues: CASSADRHGYTF. This sequence joins TRBV11-2 and TRBJ1-2, with D tentatively TRBD1 (5 bases). CDR1 SGHAT and CDR2 FQNNGV come from the germline V gene. V dropped 5 bases and J dropped 6 bases, with 10 bases sitting between them. The CDR3 is 12 amino acids.

V and J are TRBV7-6 and TRBJ1-6; no reliable D call. The CDR3 length is 14 residues. With 1 base removed from V and 11 bases from J, the gap between germline ends came to 12 bases. Germline CDR1 is SGHVS and CDR2 is FNYEAQ. In nucleotides, the CDR3 is TGTGCCAGCAGCTTAGGGGAGACCTCTCCACCCCTCCACTTT. This encodes CASSLGETSPPLHF.

The chain combines TRBV19 with TRBJ2-7, with 7 bases fitting TRBD1. Unmatched junction bases numbered 7, after V lost 5 bases and J lost 6 bases. From germline, CDR1 is LNHDA and CDR2 SQIVND (reference sequence). The CDR3 spans 13 residues. In DNA, the CDR3 is TGTGCCAGTAGTTTTCAACAGGGGACCGAGCAGTACTTC. This gives the protein CASSFQQGTEQYF.

This clonotype was seen more than once but under ten times. V gene TRBV6-1 combines with J gene TRBJ2-5; weak D call: TRBD2 (7 bases). V lost 6 bases and J 5 bases, leaving 19 bases between the germline ends. Germline V lookup: CDR1 MNHNS, CDR2 SASEGT. The CDR3 consists of 15 residues. DNA of the CDR3: TGTGCCAGCAGCCCAAGGAGGGGGGGCCGTGAGACCCAGTACTTC. Amino acids: CASSPRRGGRETQYF.

This clonotype was detected ten times or more. V usage is TRBV6-5 and J usage is TRBJ2-1; unclear D gene. The ends were cut back, 0 bases at V and 7 bases at J, with 16 bases in the middle. The CDR3 is 16 residues long. Germline V CDR1 and CDR2: MNHEY, SVGAGI. CDR3 protein: CASSYSGPNLRNEQFF. The CDR3 DNA is TGTGCCAGCAGTTACTCCGGGCCTAACCTTAGGAATGAGCAGTTCTTC.

This clonotype occurred a few times. The V call is TRBV20-1, the J call TRBJ2-2, with D unresolved. The CDR3 runs 15 residues. CDR1 is DFQATT, CDR2 SNEGSKA, per germline (reference sequence). Trimming stripped 4 bases from V and 5 bases from J, with 17 bases between. CDR3 amino acids: CSATLASLGTGELFF. The CDR3 nucleotides are TGCAGTGCTACCTTGGCATCCTTGGGGACCGGGGAGCTGTTTTTT.